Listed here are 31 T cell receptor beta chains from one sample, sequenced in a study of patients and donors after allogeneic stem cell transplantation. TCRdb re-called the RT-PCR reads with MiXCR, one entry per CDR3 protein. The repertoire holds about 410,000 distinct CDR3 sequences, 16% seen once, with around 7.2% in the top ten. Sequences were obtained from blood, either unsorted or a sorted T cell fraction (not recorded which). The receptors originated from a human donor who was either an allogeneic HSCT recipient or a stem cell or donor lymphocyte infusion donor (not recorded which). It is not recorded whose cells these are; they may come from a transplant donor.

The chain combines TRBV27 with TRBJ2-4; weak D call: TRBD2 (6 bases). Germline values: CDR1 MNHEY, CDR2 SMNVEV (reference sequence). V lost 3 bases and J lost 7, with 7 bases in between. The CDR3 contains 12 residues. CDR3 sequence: CASSFGGNIQYF. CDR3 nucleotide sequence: TGTGCCAGCAGTTTTGGAGGGAACATTCAGTACTTC.

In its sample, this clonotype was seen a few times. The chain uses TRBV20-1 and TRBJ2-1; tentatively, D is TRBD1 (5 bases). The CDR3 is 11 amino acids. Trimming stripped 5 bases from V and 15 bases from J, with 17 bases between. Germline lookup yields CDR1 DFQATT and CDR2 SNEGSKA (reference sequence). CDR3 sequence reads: CSAPQVYDLFF. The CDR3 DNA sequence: TGCAGTGCTCCACAGGTATACGATCTGTTCTTC.

This chain's CDR3 is CASSQGQRTGELFF. Written as DNA, the CDR3 is TGTGCCAGCAGCCAGGGACAGAGGACCGGGGAGCTGTTTTTT. This chain connects TRBV14 to TRBJ2-2; 7 bases agree with TRBD1. Germline loops: CDR1 SGHDN, CDR2 FVKESK. V was clipped by 3 bases and J by 5 bases; unmatched bases: 3. CDR3 length: 14 amino acids. The full variable domain, rest sourced from reference TRBV14 and TRBJ2-2, is EAGVTQFPSHSVIEKGQTVTLRCDPISGHDNLYWYRRVMGKEIKFLLHFVKESKQDESGMPNNRFLAERTGGTYSTLKVQPAELEDSGVYFCASSQGQRTGELFFGEGSRLTVL.

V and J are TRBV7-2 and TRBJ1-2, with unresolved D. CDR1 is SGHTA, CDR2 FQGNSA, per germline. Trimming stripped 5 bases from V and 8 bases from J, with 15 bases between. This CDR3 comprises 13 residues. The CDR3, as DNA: TGTGCCAGCAGCCTCCAAAAATACGGCGGCTACACCTTC. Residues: CASSLQKYGGYTF. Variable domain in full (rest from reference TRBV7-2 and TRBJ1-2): GAGVSQSPSNKVTEKGKDVELRCDPISGHTALYWYRQSLGQGLEFLIYFQGNSAPDKSGLPSDRFSAERTGGSVSTLTIQRTQQEDSAVYLCASSLQKYGGYTFGSGTRLTVV.

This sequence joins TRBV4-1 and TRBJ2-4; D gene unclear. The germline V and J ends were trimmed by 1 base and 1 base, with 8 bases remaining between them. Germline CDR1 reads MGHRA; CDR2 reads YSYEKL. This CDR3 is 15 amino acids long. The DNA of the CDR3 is TGCGCCAGCAGCCAAGCGTTGCTGGCCAAAAACATTCAGTACTTC. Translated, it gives CASSQALLAKNIQYF.

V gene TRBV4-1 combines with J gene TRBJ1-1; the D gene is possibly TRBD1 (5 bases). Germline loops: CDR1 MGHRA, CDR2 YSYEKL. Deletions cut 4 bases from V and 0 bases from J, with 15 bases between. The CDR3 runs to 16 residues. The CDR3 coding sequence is TGCGCCAGCAGCCCGCCGGCAGGGTGGGTGAACACTGAAGCTTTCTTT. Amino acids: CASSPPAGWVNTEAFF.

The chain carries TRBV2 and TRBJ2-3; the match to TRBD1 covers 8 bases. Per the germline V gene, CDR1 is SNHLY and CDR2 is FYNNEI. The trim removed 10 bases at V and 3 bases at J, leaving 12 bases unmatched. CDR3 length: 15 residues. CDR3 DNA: TGTGCCAACTCAAGGACAGGGACGGGGACAGATACGCAGTATTTT. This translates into CANSRTGTGTDTQYF.

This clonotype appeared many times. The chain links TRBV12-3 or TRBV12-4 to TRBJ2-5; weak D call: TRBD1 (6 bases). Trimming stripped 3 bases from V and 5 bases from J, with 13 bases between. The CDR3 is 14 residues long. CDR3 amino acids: CASSFLTGGETQYF. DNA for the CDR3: TGTGCCAGCAGTTTCTTGACAGGCGGGGAGACCCAGTACTTC.

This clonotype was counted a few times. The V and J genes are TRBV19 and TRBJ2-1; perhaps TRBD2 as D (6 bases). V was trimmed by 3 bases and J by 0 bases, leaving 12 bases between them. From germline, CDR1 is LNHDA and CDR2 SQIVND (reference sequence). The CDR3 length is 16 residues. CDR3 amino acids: CASSIGTDISYNEQFF. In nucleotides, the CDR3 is TGTGCCAGTAGTATCGGGACTGACATCTCCTACAATGAGCAGTTCTTC.

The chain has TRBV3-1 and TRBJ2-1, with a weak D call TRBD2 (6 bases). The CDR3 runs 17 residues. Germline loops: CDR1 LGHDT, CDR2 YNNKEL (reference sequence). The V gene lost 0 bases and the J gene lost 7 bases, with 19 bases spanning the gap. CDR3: CASSQDRSSRGRNEQFF. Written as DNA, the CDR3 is TGTGCCAGCAGCCAAGATCGAAGTAGCCGAGGGAGGAATGAGCAGTTCTTC.

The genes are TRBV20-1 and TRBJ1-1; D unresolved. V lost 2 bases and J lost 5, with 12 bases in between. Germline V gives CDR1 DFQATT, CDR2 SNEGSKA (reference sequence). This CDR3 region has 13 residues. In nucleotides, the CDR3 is TGCAGTGCTAGACCTGGGGAAATGACTGAAGCTTTCTTT. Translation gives CSARPGEMTEAFF.

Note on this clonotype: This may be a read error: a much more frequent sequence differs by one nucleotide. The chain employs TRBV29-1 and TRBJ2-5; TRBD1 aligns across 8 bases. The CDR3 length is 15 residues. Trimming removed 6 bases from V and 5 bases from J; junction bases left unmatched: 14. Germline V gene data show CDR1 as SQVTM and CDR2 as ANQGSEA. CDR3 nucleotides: TGCAGCGTGGCTTGGGTAGGGACAGGCCTTGAGACCCAGTACTTC. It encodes CSVAWVGTGLETQYF.

CDR3 protein: CASSYHDRLNYGYTF. The CDR3, as DNA: TGTGCCAGCAGTTACCACGACAGACTGAACTATGGCTACACCTTC. The chain couples TRBV6-2 or TRBV6-3 to TRBJ1-2; perhaps TRBD1 as D (5 bases). CDR1 and CDR2 from the germline V gene are MNHEY and SVGEGT. The CDR3 totals 15 residues. Trimming cost V 2 bases and J 2 bases, with 12 bases left between them.

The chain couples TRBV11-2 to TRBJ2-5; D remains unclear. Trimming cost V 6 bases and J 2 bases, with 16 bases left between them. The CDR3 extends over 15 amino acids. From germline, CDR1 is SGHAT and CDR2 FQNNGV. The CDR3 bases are TGTGCCAGCAGGCACCTTTTTCCCGGACAAGAGACCCAGTACTTC. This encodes CASRHLFPGQETQYF. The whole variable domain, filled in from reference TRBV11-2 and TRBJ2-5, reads EAGVAQSPRYKIIEKRQSVAFWCNPISGHATLYWYQQILGQGPKLLIQFQNNGVVDDSQLPKDRFSAERLKGVDSTLKIQPAKLEDSAVYLCASRHLFPGQETQYFGPGTRLLVL.

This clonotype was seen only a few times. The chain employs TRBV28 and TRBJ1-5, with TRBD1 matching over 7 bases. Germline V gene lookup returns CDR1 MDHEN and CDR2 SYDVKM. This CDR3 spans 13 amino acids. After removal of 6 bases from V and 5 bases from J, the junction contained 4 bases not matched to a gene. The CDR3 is CASRPQGDQPQHF. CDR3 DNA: TGTGCCAGCAGACCCCAGGGGGATCAGCCCCAGCATTTT.

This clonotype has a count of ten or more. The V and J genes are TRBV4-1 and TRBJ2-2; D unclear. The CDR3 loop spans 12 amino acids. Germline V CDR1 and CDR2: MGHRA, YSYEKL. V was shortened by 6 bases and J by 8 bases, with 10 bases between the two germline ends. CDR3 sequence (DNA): TGCGCCAGCAGACGCGTGGGAGGGGAGCTGTTTTTT. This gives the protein CASRRVGGELFF.

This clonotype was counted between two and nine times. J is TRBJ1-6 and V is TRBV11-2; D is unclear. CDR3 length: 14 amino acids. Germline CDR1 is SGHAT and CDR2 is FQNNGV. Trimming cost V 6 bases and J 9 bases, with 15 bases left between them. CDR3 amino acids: CASRSFLFLSPLHF. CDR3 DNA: TGTGCCAGCAGGTCATTCCTCTTCCTTTCACCCCTCCACTTT.

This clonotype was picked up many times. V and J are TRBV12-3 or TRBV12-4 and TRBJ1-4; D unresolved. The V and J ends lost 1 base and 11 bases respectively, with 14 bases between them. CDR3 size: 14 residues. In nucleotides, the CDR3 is TGTGCCAGCAGTTTAGTAGGCCTCGGGGAGAAACTGTTTTTT. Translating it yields CASSLVGLGEKLFF.

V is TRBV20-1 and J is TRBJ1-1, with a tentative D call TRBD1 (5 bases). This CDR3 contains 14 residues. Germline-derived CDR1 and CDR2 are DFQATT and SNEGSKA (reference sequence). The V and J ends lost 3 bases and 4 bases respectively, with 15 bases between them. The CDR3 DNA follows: TGCAGTGCTAGGGGGGGGAGCCTGGGCACTGAAGCTTTCTTT. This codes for CSARGGSLGTEAFF.

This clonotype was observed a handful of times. CDR3: CASTDGGPTNEKLFF. The CDR3 DNA reads as TGTGCCAGCACGGACGGCGGCCCAACTAATGAAAAACTGTTTTTT. V and J are TRBV6-1 and TRBJ1-4, with no clear D. The CDR3 is made up of 15 amino acids. CDR1 is MNHNS and CDR2 is SASEGT in the germline V gene. Trimming removed 7 bases at V and 0 bases at J, with 12 bases between.

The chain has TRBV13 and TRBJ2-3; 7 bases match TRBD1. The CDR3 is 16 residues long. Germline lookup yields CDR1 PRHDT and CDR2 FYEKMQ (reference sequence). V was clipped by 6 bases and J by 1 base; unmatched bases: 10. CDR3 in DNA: TGTGCCAGCAGTACCCCCAGGGGGATTGGCACAGATACGCAGTATTTT. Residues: CASSTPRGIGTDTQYF.

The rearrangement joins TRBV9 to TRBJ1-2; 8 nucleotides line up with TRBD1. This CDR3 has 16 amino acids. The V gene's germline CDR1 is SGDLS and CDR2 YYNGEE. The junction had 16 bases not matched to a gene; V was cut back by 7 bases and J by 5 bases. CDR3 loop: CASGQNTDRAEYGYTF. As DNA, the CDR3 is TGTGCCAGCGGGCAGAACACGGACAGGGCGGAATATGGCTACACCTTC.

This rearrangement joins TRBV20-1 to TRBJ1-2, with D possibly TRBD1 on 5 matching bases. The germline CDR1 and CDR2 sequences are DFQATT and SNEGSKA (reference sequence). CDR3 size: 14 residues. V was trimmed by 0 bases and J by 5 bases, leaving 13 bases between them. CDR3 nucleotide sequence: TGCAGTGCTAGAGATCTCAGGGCTGGGTATGGCTACACCTTC. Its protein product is CSARDLRAGYGYTF.

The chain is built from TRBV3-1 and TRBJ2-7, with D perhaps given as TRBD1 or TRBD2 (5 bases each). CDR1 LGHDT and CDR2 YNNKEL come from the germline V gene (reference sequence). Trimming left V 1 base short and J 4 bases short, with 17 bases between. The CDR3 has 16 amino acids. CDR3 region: CASSQAYPRGVYEQYF. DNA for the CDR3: TGTGCCAGCAGCCAAGCTTACCCCCGAGGGGTATACGAGCAGTACTTC.

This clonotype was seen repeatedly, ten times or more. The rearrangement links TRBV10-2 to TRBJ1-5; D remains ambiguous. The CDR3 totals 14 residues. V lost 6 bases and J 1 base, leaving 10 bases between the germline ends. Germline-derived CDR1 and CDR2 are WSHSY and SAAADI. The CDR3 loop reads CASRGQASNQPQHF. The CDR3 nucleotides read TGCGCCAGCAGAGGCCAGGCCAGCAATCAGCCCCAGCATTTT.

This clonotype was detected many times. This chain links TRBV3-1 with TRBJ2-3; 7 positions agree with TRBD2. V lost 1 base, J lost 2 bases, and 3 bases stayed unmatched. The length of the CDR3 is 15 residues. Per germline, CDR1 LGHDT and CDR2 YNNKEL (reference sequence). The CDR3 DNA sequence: TGTGCCAGCAGCCAAGTCGGACTAGACACAGATACGCAGTATTTT. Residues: CASSQVGLDTDTQYF.

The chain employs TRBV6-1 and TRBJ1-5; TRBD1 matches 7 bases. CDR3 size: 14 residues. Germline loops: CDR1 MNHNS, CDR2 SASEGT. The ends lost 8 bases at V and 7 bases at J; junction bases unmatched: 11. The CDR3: CASLTGPGFQPQHF. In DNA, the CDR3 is TGTGCCAGCCTGACAGGGCCCGGATTCCAGCCCCAGCATTTT.

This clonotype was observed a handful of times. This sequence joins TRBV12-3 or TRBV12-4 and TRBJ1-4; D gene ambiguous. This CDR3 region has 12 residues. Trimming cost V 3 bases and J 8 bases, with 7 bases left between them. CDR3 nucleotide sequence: TGTGCCAGCAGTTTGGTCATAGAAAAACTGTTTTTT. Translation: CASSLVIEKLFF.

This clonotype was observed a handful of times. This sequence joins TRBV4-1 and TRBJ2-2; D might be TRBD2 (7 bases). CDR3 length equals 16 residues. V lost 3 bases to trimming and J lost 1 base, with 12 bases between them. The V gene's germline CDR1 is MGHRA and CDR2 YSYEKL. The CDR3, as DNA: TGCGCCAGCAGCCAGGGGGCGGGGGTGAACACCGGGGAGCTGTTTTTT. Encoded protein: CASSQGAGVNTGELFF.

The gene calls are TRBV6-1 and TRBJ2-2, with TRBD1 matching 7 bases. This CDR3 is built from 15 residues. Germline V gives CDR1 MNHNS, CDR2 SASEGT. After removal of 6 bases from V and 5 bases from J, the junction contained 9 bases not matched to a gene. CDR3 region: CASRRVAGGTGELFF. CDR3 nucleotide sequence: TGTGCCAGCAGACGCGTAGCAGGGGGAACCGGGGAGCTGTTTTTT.

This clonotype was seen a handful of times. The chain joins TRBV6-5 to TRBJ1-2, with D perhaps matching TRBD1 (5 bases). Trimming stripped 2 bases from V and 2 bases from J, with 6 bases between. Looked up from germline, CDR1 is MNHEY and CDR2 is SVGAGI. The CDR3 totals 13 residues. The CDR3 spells CASSYRDNYGYTF. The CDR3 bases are TGTGCCAGCAGTTACCGGGACAACTATGGCTACACCTTC.